The next 10 T cell receptor beta chains were all read from a single sample in a study of T cell clonality in common variable immunodeficiency. The data were produced by immunoSEQ multiplex PCR, yet TCRdb's version contains in-frame clones alone and is incomplete. The record shows 40,000 to 65,000 clones for this sample, with no singletons present. Sequencing was performed on peripheral blood mononuclear cells. These receptors all come from a person aged 18-69 years in good health.

This clone was counted at least ten times. The read ends 3 residues shy of where the CDR3 ends; the end is completed using the germline J gene. The genes are TRBV5-5 and TRBJ2-5; D unresolved. The germline V gene has CDR1 SGHKS and CDR2 YYEKEE (reference sequence). The V end lost 2 bases, the J end lost 1 base, and 9 bases lay between the germline ends. This CDR3 has 14 amino acids. The chain's CDR3 is CASSLDTVQETQYF. The DNA read from the CDR3 is TGTGCCAGCAGCTTAGACACGGTCCAAGAGACC.

This clone showed up many times. The read ends 3 residues shy of where the CDR3 ends; the end is completed using the germline J gene. The V call is TRBV20-1, the J call TRBJ2-5; 9 bases agree with TRBD2. V lost 1 base to trimming and J lost 4 bases; unmatched junction nucleotides: 1. This CDR3 has 13 amino acids. Looked up from germline, CDR1 is DFQATT and CDR2 is SNEGSKA (reference sequence). CDR3 region: CSARGAGGETQYF. CDR3 bases read: TGCAGTGCTAGAGGAGCGGGAGGAGAGACC.

This clone was recorded at least ten times. The read halts 3 residues ahead of the CDR3 end, with the missing end drawn from the germline J gene. The chain recombines TRBV7-2 with TRBJ2-7, with D hard to call. The CDR3 has 11 residues. Germline assignment: CDR1 SGHTA and CDR2 FQGNSA. V was shortened by 5 bases and J by 2 bases, with 4 bases between the two germline ends. The CDR3 sequence is CASSPAYEQYF. The part of the CDR3 DNA that was read is TGTGCCAGCAGCCCGGCCTACGAG.

This clone was found many times. The read is 3 residues too short to cover the CDR3 end, so that end is filled in from the germline J gene. This chain links TRBV5-1 with TRBJ2-5; 7 bases align to TRBD2. CDR1 is SGHRS and CDR2 is YFSETQ in the germline V gene. The CDR3 consists of 14 residues. Trimming cost V 4 bases and J 3 bases; bases outside gene matches: 6. The CDR3 region is CASSPIAGKETQYF. CDR3 bases read: TGCGCCAGCAGCCCTATAGCGGGTAAAGAGACC.

Notes on this clone: Read data end 3 residues before the CDR3 end; the end is taken from the germline J gene. The chain joins TRBV2 to TRBJ2-7, with 9 bases fitting TRBD2. With V trimmed by 11 bases and J by 0 bases, 11 bases remained unmatched. Germline V CDR1 and CDR2: SNHLY, FYNNEI. This CDR3 comprises 15 residues. This CDR3 reads CALGLAGPSSYEQYF. CDR3 DNA, as far as it was read: TGTGCCTTAGGGCTAGCGGGACCAAGCTCCTACGAG. Full variable domain (remainder filled in from reference TRBV2 and TRBJ2-7): EPEVTQTPSHQVTQMGQEVILRCVPISNHLYFYWYRQILGQKVEFLVSFYNNEISEKSEIFDDQFSVERPDGSNFTLKIRSTKLEDSAMYFCALGLAGPSSYEQYFGPGTRLTVT.

This clone was seen repeatedly, ten times or more. The read halts 3 residues ahead of the CDR3 end, with the missing end drawn from the germline J gene. The chain links TRBV20-1 to TRBJ1-5, with D unclear. Germline values: CDR1 DFQATT, CDR2 SNEGSKA (reference sequence). Deletions cut 5 bases from V and 4 bases from J, with 9 bases between. CDR3 length: 12 residues. The CDR3 bases that were read are TGCAGTGCTTCTCGACAAAATCAGCCC. Translating it yields CSASRQNQP. The whole CDR3 protein reads CSASRQNQPQHF.

Concerning this clone itself: Read coverage stops 3 residues before the CDR3 terminus; the germline J gene supplies the remainder. The chain has TRBV20-1 and TRBJ2-1, with TRBD2 identical over 9 bases. The germline V gene encodes CDR1 DFQATT and CDR2 SNEGSKA (reference sequence). Losses at the gene ends were 4 bases for V and 9 bases for J; bases not matched to a gene: 7. CDR3 length: 13 residues. CDR3: CSAKREDLIEQFF. CDR3 bases read: TGCAGTGCTAAGCGGGAGGATCTCATTGAG.

This clone was seen repeatedly, ten times or more. The read halts 3 residues ahead of the CDR3 end, with the missing end drawn from the germline J gene. This chain joins TRBV10-3 and TRBJ2-1; maybe TRBD2 (5 bases). This CDR3 comprises 13 residues. CDR1 is ENHRY and CDR2 is SYGVKD in the germline V gene. V shed 10 bases and J shed 5 bases, with 15 bases lying between them. This CDR3 is CATAGGSNNEQFF. Incomplete CDR3 DNA: TGTGCCACCGCTGGCGGGTCAAACAATGAG.

There are many counts of this clone. The read is 3 residues too short to cover the CDR3 end, so that end is filled in from the germline J gene. The rearrangement joins TRBV7-3 to TRBJ2-1, with 10 bases matching TRBD2. The CDR3 covers 16 residues. V dropped 5 bases and J dropped 7; count of bases not matched to a gene: 11. Germline V gene sequence: CDR1 SGHTA, CDR2 FQGTGA. The part of the CDR3 DNA that was read is TGTGCCAGCAGCCTGCTCCTAGCGGGAGACTTGAATGAG. Its translation is CASSLLLAGDLNE. In full, the CDR3 reads CASSLLLAGDLNEQFF. Using reference TRBV7-3 and TRBJ2-1 for the parts outside the CDR3, the full variable domain is GAGVSQTPSNKVTEKGKYVELRCDPISGHTALYWYRQSLGQGPEFLIYFQGTGAADDSGLPNDRFFAVRPEGSVSTLKIQRTERGDSAVYLCASSLLLAGDLNEQFFGPGTRLTVL.

A word on this clone: The read ends 3 residues early relative to the CDR3; the germline J gene fills the gap. The chain links TRBV18 to TRBJ1-1, with D tentatively TRBD1 (6 bases). From germline, CDR1 is KGHSH and CDR2 LQKENI. CDR3 length: 17 residues. V gave up 1 base and J gave up 3 bases, with 18 bases separating them. The sequenced part of the CDR3 DNA is TGTGCCAGCTCACCACTCCTTACAGGGTCCGGGGACACTGAA. Protein product: CASSPLLTGSGDTE. The full CDR3 is CASSPLLTGSGDTEAFF.